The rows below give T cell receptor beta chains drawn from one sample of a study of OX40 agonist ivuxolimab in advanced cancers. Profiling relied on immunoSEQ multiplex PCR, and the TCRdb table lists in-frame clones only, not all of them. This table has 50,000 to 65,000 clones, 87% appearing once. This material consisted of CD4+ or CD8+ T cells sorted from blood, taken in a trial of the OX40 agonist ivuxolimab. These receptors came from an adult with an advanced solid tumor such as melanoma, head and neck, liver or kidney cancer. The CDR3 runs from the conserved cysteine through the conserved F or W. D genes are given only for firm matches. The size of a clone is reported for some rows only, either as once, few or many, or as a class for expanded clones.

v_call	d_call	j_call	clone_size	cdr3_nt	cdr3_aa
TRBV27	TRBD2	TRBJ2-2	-	TGTGCCTCGGGGGGTCCCACCGGGGAGCTGTTTTTT	CASGGPTGELFF
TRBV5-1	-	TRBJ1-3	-	TGCGCCAGCAGCCGGGGATCCTCTGGAAACACCATATATTTT	CASSRGSSGNTIYF
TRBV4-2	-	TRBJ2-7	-	TGTGCCAGCAGCCAGACCCGACAGGCGATCTACGAGCAGTACTTC	CASSQTRQAIYEQYF
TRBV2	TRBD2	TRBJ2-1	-	TGTGCCAGCAGCCGACCGGGACTAGCCTCTAATGAGCAGTTCTTC	CASSRPGLASNEQFF
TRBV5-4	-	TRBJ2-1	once	TGTGCCAGCAGCTTGGGACAGCAGAACAATGAGCAGTTCTTC	CASSLGQQNNEQFF
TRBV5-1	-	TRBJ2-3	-	TGCGCCAGCATCAAAGGGACCCTTAACACAGATACGCAGTATTTT	CASIKGTLNTDTQYF
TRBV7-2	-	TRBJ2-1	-	TGTGCCAGCAGTCAAGTGCGTGGGTTAGATGAGCAGTTCTTC	CASSQVRGLDEQFF
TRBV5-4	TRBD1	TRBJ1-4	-	TGTGCCAGCAGCTTACAGGGGGCGGGTAATGAAAAACTGTTTTTT	CASSLQGAGNEKLFF
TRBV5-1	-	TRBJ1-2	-	TGCGCCAGCAGCTTGTTCGCAGTGGGTAACTATGGCTACACCTTC	CASSLFAVGNYGYTF
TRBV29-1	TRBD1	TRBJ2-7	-	TGCAGCGTTGAAGAGGGTGCAGGGGGCCGGTACGAGCAGTACTTC	CSVEEGAGGRYEQYF
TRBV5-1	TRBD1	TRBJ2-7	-	TGCGCCAGCAGCTTGGGGGACAGGATCTACGAGCAGTACTTC	CASSLGDRIYEQYF
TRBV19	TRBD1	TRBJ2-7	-	TGTGCCAGTAGCAGGGACAGGGAACGATACGAGCAGTACTTC	CASSRDRERYEQYF
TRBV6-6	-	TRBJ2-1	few	TGTGCCAGCAGTTACTCGAGGGGCGGCGCCGAGCAGTTCTTC	CASSYSRGGAEQFF
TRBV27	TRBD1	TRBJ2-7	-	TGTGCCAGCAGTCCCCGGGACAGGGCCGTGGCCGAGCAGTACTTC	CASSPRDRAVAEQYF
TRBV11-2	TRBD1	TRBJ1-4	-	TGTGCCAGCAGCTCTGGAGCAGACAGGGGGCCGTATGAAAAACTGTTTTTT	CASSSGADRGPYEKLFF
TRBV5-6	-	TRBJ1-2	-	TGTGCCAGCAGCTTGGGGTTGGACTTCGGGTGGACCTTC	CASSLGLDFGWTF
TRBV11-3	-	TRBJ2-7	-	TGTGCCAGCAGCTCTAATAGCGGTGACGAGCAGTACTTC	CASSSNSGDEQYF
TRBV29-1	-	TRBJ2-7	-	TGCAGCGTTAGGGCAGACTCCTACGAGCAGTACTTC	CSVRADSYEQYF
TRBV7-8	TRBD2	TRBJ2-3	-	TGTGCCAGCAGCTTAGACCGGGAGGCTCGCACAGATACGCAGTATTTT	CASSLDREARTDTQYF
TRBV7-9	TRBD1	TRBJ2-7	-	TGTGCCAGCAGCCCTTCGGGACAGGGCAATGAGCAGTACTTC	CASSPSGQGNEQYF
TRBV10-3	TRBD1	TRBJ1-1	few	TGTGCCATCAGGCAGGGACAGGAGAACACTGAAGCTTTCTTT	CAIRQGQENTEAFF
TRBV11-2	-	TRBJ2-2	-	TGTGCCAGCAGCTTAGGCGGCTGGAACACCGGGGAGCTGTTTTTT	CASSLGGWNTGELFF
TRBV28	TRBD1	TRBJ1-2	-	TGTGCCAGCAGTTTAAGCGGGACAGGGGCATCCTTC	CASSLSGTGASF
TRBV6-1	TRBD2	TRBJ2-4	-	TGTGCCAGCAGTGAACCTACGGGACTAGCGCTAAACATTCAGTACTTC	CASSEPTGLALNIQYF
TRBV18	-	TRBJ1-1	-	TGTGCCAGCTCACCACCGTCACGGGGTTTGTTTGCTGAAGCTTTCTTT	CASSPPSRGLFAEAFF
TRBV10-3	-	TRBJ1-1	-	TGTGCCATCGTAGGTTCAGGGACCACTGAAGCTTTCTTT	CAIVGSGTTEAFF
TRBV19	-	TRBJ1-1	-	TGTGCCAGTAGTATATCCCGGGGGATGAACACTGAAGCTTTCTTT	CASSISRGMNTEAFF
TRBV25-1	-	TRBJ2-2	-	TGTGCCAGCACCGAAAGGGGGGGGACCGGGGAGCTGTTTTTT	CASTERGGTGELFF
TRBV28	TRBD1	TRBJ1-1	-	TGTGCCAGCATGGAACAGGGGGTTCGGAACACTGAAGCTTTCTTT	CASMEQGVRNTEAFF
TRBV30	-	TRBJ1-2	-	TGTGCCTGGAGCCAAGACCAGGGGAAAGGTGGCTACACCTTC	CAWSQDQGKGGYTF
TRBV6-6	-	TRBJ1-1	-	TGTGCCAGCAGTTACGAGGGTGCGAACACTGAAGCTTTCTTT	CASSYEGANTEAFF
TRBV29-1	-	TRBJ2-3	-	TGCAGCGTTGGTGGCGTAAGCACAGATACGCAGTATTTT	CSVGGVSTDTQYF
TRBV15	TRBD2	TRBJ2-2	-	TGTGCCACCAGCAGACTCCTCCCGGGACTAGCGGGGGGGAGTCCCGCCGGGGAGCTGTTTTTT	CATSRLLPGLAGGSPAGELFF
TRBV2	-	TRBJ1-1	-	TGTGCCAGCGAACGAGAGGCCCCTGAAGCTTTCTTT	CASEREAPEAFF
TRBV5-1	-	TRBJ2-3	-	TGCGCCAGCACCTCGTCTGCAGATACGCAGTATTTT	CASTSSADTQYF
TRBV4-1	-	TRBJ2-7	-	TGCGCCAGCAGCCAAGAGGGTAACGAGCAGTACTTC	CASSQEGNEQYF
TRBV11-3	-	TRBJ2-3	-	TGTGCCAGCAGCCCGGACTGGTCCACAGATACGCAGTATTTT	CASSPDWSTDTQYF
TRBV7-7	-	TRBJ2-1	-	TGTGCTAGCAGCTTAGACGGGGGCTCCTACAATGAGCAGTTCTTC	CASSLDGGSYNEQFF
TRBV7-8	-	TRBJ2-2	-	TGTGCCAGCAGCCCGCGACGGGGCCCCGGGGAGCTGTTTTTT	CASSPRRGPGELFF
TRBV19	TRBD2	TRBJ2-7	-	TGTGCCAGTCGACTAGCAGAGAGCTCCTACGAGCAGTACTTC	CASRLAESSYEQYF
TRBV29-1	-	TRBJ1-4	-	TGCAGCGCAGGACACGTCAATGAAAAACTGTTTTTT	CSAGHVNEKLFF
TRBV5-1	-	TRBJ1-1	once	TGCGCCAGCAGCTTTGGGAGTGTGAACACTGAAGCTTTCTTT	CASSFGSVNTEAFF
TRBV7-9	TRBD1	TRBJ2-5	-	TGTGCCAGCAGCCGGGACAGGGGGGCTGAGACCCAGTACTTC	CASSRDRGAETQYF
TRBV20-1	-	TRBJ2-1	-	TGCAGTGCCCGCCCCAGCTATGAGCAGTTCTTC	CSARPSYEQFF
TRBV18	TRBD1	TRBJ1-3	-	TGTGCCAGCTCACCCCGGACAGGCGGCTCTGGAAACACCATATATTTT	CASSPRTGGSGNTIYF
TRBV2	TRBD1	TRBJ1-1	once	TGTGCCAGCAGGGCCGGGACAGAGATCCACACTGAAGCTTTCTTT	CASRAGTEIHTEAFF
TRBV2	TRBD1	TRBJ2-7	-	TGTGCCAGCAACAGGGACAGGGGACACGAGCAGTACTTC	CASNRDRGHEQYF
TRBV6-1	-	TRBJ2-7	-	TGTGCCAGCAGTGAACGGGTCGCCGGTGGGGGAGTGCAGTACTTC	CASSERVAGGGVQYF
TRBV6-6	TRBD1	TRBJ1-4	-	TGTGCCAGCAGTTCCAGGGGGATAGAGGAAAAACTGTTTTTT	CASSSRGIEEKLFF
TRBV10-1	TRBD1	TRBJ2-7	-	TGCGCCAGCAGTGAAGGAAGGACAGGGCGTAACGAGCAGTACTTC	CASSEGRTGRNEQYF
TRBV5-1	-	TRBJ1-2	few	TGCGCCAGCAGTGGGGTCCCCTTAGTAGAGGACTATGGCTACACCTTC	CASSGVPLVEDYGYTF
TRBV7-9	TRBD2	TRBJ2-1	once	TGTGCCAGCAGGCCCCAAGCGGGGGAGAACAATGAGCAGTTCTTC	CASRPQAGENNEQFF
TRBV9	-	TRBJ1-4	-	TGTGCCAGCAGCGGACAGACAGGAACTAATGAAAAACTGTTTTTT	CASSGQTGTNEKLFF
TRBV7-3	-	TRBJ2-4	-	TGTGCCAGCAGCTTAGCGGTAGCCAAAAACATTCAGTACTTC	CASSLAVAKNIQYF